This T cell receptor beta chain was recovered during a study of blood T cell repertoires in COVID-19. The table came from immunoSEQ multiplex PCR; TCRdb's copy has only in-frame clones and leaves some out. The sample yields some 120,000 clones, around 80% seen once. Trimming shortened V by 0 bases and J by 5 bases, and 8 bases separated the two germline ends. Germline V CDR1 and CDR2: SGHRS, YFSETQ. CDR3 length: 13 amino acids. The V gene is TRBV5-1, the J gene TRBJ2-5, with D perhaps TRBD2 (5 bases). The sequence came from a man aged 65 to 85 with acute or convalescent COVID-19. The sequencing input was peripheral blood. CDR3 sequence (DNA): TGCGCCAGCAGCTTGGGTCCGGGGGAGACCCAGTACTTC. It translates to CASSLGPGETQYF.